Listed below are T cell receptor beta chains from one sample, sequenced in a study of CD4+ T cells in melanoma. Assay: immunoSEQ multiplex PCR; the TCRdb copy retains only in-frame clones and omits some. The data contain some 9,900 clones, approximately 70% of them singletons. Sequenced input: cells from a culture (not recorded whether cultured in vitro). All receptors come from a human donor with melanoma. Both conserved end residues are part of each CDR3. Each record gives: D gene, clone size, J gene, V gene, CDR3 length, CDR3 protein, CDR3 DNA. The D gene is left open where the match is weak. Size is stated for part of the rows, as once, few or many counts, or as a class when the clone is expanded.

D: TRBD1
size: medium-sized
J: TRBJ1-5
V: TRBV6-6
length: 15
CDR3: CASSLTGGSNQPQHF
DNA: TGTGCCAGCAGCCTAACAGGGGGCAGCAATCAGCCCCAGCATTTT

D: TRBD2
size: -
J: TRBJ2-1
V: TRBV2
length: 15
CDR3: CASNQRGGLMDEQFF
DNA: TGTGCCAGCAACCAGCGGGGCGGACTTATGGATGAGCAGTTCTTC

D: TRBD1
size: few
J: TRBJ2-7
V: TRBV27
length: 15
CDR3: CASSRRPGQGYEQYF
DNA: TGTGCCAGCAGTCGAAGGCCGGGACAGGGTTACGAGCAGTACTTC

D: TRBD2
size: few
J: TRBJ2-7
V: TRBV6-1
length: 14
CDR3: CASFGTGTNYEQYF
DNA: TGTGCCAGCTTCGGGACCGGGACTAACTACGAGCAGTACTTC

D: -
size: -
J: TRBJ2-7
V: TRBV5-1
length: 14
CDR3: CASSLGTTTYEQYF
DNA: TGCGCCAGCAGCTTAGGGACAACAACCTACGAGCAGTACTTC

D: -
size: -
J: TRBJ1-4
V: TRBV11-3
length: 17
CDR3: CASSFRVSVSELEKLFF
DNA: TGTGCCAGCAGCTTCCGGGTTTCGGTCTCCGAGTTAGAAAAACTGTTTTTT

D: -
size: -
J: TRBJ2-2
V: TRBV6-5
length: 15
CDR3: CASNPRLTNTGELFF
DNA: TGTGCCAGCAATCCCCGCCTGACGAACACCGGGGAGCTGTTTTTT

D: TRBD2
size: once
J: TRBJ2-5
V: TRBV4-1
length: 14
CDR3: CASSRTGGQETQYF
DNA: TGCGCCAGCAGCCGGACGGGGGGCCAAGAGACCCAGTACTTC

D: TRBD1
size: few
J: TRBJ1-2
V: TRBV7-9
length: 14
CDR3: CASSPTGLNYGYTF
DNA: TGTGCCAGCAGCCCGACAGGGCTTAACTATGGCTACACCTTC

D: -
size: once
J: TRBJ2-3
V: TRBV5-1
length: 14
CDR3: CASLRGGSTDTQYF
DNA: TGCGCCAGCCTTCGAGGGGGTAGCACAGATACGCAGTATTTT

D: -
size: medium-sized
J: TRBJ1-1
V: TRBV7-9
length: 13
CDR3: CASSPGAAPGTFF
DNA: TGTGCCAGCAGCCCTGGGGCAGCTCCTGGGACTTTCTTT

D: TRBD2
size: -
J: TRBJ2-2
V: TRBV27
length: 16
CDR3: CASSLTGGANSGELFF
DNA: TGTGCCAGCAGTTTGACGGGGGGGGCTAATTCCGGGGAGCTGTTTTTT

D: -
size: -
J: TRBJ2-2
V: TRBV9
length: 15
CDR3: CASSEQGRRTGELFF
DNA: TGTGCCAGCAGCGAACAGGGACGGCGCACCGGGGAGCTGTTTTTT

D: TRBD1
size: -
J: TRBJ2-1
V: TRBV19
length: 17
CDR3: CASSTQGTAGPYNEQFF
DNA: TGTGCCAGTAGTACCCAAGGGACAGCCGGACCCTACAATGAGCAGTTCTTC

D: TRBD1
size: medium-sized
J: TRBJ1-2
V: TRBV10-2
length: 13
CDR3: CASSVDRAEGYTF
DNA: TGCGCCAGCAGTGTAGACAGGGCGGAGGGCTACACCTTC

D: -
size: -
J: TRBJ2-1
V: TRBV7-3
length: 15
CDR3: CASSDLGSSYNEQFF
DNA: TGTGCCAGCAGCGACCTAGGGAGCTCCTACAATGAGCAGTTCTTC

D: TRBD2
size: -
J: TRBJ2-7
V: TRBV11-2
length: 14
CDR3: CASSLTSGDYEQYF
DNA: TGTGCCAGCAGCTTGACTAGCGGGGACTACGAGCAGTACTTC

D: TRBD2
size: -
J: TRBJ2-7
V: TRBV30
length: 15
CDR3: CAWGWGLAGRYEQYF
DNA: TGTGCCTGGGGCTGGGGGCTAGCGGGGCGGTACGAGCAGTACTTC

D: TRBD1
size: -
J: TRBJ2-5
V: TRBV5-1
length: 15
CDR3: CASSLVGDRVETQYF
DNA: TGCGCCAGCAGCTTGGTTGGGGACAGGGTAGAGACCCAGTACTTC

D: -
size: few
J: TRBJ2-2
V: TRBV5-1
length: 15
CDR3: CASSPSTGFAGELFF
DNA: TGCGCCAGCAGCCCAAGCACAGGGTTCGCCGGGGAGCTGTTTTTT

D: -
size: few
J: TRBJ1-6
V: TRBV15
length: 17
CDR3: CATSRESPGNRYSPLHF
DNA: TGTGCCACCAGCAGAGAATCCCCCGGAAACCGTTATTCACCCCTCCACTTT

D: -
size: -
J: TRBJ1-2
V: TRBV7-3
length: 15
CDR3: CASSLGPAGVYGYTF
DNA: TGTGCCAGCAGCTTAGGCCCGGCAGGGGTGTATGGCTACACCTTC

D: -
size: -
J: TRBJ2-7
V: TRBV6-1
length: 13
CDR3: CASSERVAYEQYF
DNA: TGTGCCAGCAGTGAGAGGGTTGCCTACGAGCAGTACTTC

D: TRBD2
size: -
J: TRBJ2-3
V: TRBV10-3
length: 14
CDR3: CALREGSSTDTQYF
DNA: TGTGCCCTTAGGGAGGGTAGTAGCACAGATACGCAGTATTTT

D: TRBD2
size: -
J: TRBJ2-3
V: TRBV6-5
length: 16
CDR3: CASSYLAGVYTDTQYF
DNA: TGTGCCAGCAGTTACCTAGCGGGGGTATACACAGATACGCAGTATTTT

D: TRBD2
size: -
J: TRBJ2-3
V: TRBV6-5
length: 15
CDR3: CASSYAGGGFDTQYF
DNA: TGTGCCAGCAGTTACGCGGGGGGTGGATTCGATACGCAGTATTTT

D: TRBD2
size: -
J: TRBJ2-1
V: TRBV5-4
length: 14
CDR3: CASSAGLASNEQFF
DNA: TGTGCCAGCAGCGCGGGACTAGCGAGCAATGAGCAGTTCTTC

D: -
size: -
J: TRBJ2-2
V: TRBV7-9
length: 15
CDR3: CASSLGGHRSGELFF
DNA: TGTGCCAGCAGCTTAGGGGGCCACCGATCCGGGGAGCTGTTTTTT

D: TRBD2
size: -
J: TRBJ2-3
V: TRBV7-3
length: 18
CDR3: CASSLEGSGGLAGDTQYF
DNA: TGTGCCAGCAGCTTAGAAGGGTCGGGAGGACTAGCCGGAGATACGCAGTATTTT

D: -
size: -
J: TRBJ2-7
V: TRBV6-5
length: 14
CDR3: CASATQPARYEQYF
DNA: TGTGCCAGCGCCACCCAGCCCGCCAGGTACGAGCAGTACTTC

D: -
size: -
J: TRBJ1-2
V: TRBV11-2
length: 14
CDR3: CASSLSIYGDGYTF
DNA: TGTGCCAGCAGCTTATCGATTTATGGGGATGGCTACACCTTC

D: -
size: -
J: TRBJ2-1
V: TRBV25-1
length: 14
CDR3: CASSDWTAYNEQFF
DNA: TGTGCCAGCAGTGACTGGACAGCTTACAATGAGCAGTTCTTC

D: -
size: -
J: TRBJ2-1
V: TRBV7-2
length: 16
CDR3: CASSLEAAKYVYEQFF
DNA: TGTGCCAGCAGCTTAGAAGCGGCCAAGTATGTCTATGAGCAGTTCTTC

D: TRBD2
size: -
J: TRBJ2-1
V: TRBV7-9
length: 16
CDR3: CASSPPERGPHNEQFF
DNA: TGTGCCAGCAGCCCCCCGGAGCGGGGGCCCCACAATGAGCAGTTCTTC

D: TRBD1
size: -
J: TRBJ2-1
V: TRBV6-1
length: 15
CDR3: CASRQRQGVVNEQFF
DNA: TGTGCCAGCAGACAAAGACAGGGGGTTGTCAATGAGCAGTTCTTC

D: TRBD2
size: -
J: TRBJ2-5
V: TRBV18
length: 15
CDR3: CASSPPSGGGETQYF
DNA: TGTGCCAGCTCACCCCCTAGCGGGGGGGGAGAGACCCAGTACTTC

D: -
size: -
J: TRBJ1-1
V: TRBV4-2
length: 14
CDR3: CASSPKTGNTEAFF
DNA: TGTGCCAGCAGCCCAAAGACAGGGAACACTGAAGCTTTCTTT

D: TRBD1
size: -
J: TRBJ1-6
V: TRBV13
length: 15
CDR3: CASSLRDRDNSPLHF
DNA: TGTGCCAGCAGCTTAAGAGACAGGGATAATTCACCCCTCCACTTT

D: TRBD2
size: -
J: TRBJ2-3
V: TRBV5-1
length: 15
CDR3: CASSLDGGTTDTQYF
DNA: TGCGCCAGCAGCTTGGACGGGGGGACCACAGATACGCAGTATTTT

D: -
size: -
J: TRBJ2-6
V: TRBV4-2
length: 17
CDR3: CASSQGTGKSGANVLTF
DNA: TGTGCCAGCAGCCAAGGCACAGGGAAATCTGGGGCCAACGTCCTGACTTTC

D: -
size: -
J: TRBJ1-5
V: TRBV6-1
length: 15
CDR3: CASREGPYSNQPQHF
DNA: TGTGCCAGCAGGGAGGGCCCCTATAGCAATCAGCCCCAGCATTTT

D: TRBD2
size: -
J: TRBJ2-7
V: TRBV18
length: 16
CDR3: CASSPSGLAGSYEQYF
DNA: TGTGCCAGCTCACCATCCGGGCTAGCGGGCTCCTACGAGCAGTACTTC

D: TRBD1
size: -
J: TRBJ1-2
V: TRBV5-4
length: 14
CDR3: CASSFDRTGISYTF
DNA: TGTGCCAGCAGCTTTGATCGGACAGGGATAAGCTACACCTTC